This T cell receptor beta chain was found in a study of T-cell memory formation after mild COVID-19. Study in general: Clusters of TCRs were largely donor specific.

Each CDR3 protein gets one entry after TCRdb re-called the 5' RACE reads with MiXCR. This sample carries about 430,000 distinct CDR3 sequences, roughly 18% of them seen once, and the ten largest clones take roughly a fifth. Findings and caveats of the study: Contracting clones from day 15 to 85 had balanced CD4/CD8; later expanders favoured CD4+. Shrinking CD4+ clones were chiefly CM and EM; CD8+ ones were chiefly EMRA.

V lost 2 bases to trimming and J lost 14 bases, with 14 bases between them. Per germline, CDR1 KGHDR and CDR2 SFDVKD. CDR3 length: 12 amino acids. This clonotype was detected only a few times. Its specificity is not known. This chain connects TRBV24-1 to TRBJ1-2, with a tentative D call TRBD1 (6 bases). The sequence was collected from a young man who had mild COVID-19 (a few samples of this study predate the infection). Cell type and time point are not known. Material for sequencing was PBMCs or a T cell subset sorted from them (not recorded which). CDR3: CATSDSDRRWTF. CDR3 DNA sequence: TGTGCCACCAGTGATTCCGACAGGAGGTGGACCTTC.